This T cell receptor beta chain stems from a study of CD8 T cells in ankylosing spondylitis (dated by TCRdb to the late 2010s). Notes on the research overall: T cell receptor beta repertoires were profiled in healthy donors and ankylosing spondylitis patients so that disease-linked TCR variants could be found. The whole study cohort included about a hundred healthy donors and 25 or so ankylosing spondylitis patients. Samples of peripheral blood were taken, and for ankylosing spondylitis patients, synovial fluid was collected as well.

Results and caveats for the whole study, not just this receptor: The disease-linked clones had a CD8+ phenotype and were found at relatively low frequencies in peripheral blood. Significant enrichment of the disease-linked clones was reported in matched synovial fluid samples from ankylosing spondylitis patients. Some motif variants had previously been reported in the synovial fluid and blood of reactive arthritis patients, which suggests shared mechanisms of disease initiation. A TCR beta motif made up of several highly homologous amino acid variants appeared to be characteristic of blood from ankylosing spondylitis patients.

TCRdb names Illumina HiSeq 2500 as the instrument used. Quantitative 5'-RACE with molecular barcodes was the method used to prepare the TCR beta libraries. The published analysis was carried out like this. Disease-linked TCR variants were identified with a new computational method built on a probabilistic model of VDJ rearrangement. TCRdb redid the processing of the public reads, applying fastp at Q25 and MiXCR, and retained in-frame beta chains. Rows are combined by CDR3 protein, so each entry shows the most common genes and DNA. V and J calls and clone size were set by TCRdb, not the authors. The sample yields more than 250,000 distinct CDR3 sequences; 11% were counted once. The ten largest clonotypes hold about 10% of the sample. This clonotype was detected ten times or more. Its recognized antigen is unknown. The input lacks base qualities; no much larger clone sits a single base away. The CDR3, cysteine through phenylalanine, is 15 amino acids long. Just the 45-base CDR3 DNA is kept, in frame starting at base 1. Between the V and J ends, shortened by 7 bases and 7 bases respectively, the junction contains 22 bases.

Sequencing was done on a sample of blood, either unsorted or a sorted T cell fraction (not recorded which). The sequence came from a female donor with ankylosing spondylitis or in good health (not recorded which). The chain is encoded by TRBV12-3 or TRBV12-4 joined to TRBJ1-2; TRBD1 might be the D gene, on 6 matching bases. CDR3 reads: CASTLLPGAPLGYTF. The DNA reads as follows: TGTGCCAGCACCCTCCTCCCGGGGGCGCCCCTTGGCTACACCTTC.